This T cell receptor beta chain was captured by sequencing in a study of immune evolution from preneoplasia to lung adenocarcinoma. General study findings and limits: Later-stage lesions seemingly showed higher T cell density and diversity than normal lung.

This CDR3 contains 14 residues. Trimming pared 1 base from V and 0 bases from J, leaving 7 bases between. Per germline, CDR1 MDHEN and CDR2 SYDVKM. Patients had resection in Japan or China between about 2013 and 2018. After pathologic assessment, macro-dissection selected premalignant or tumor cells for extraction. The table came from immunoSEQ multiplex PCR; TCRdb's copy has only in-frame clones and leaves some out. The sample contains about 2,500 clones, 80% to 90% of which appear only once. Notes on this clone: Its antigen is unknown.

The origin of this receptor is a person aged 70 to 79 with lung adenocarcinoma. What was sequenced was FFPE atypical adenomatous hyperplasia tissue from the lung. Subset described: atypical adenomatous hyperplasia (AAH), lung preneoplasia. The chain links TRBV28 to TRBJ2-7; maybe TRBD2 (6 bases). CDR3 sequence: CASSLSGSSYEQYF. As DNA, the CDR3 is TGTGCCAGCAGTTTATCCGGGAGCTCCTACGAGCAGTACTTC. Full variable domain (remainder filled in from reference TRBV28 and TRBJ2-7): DVKVTQSSRYLVKRTGEKVFLECVQDMDHENMFWYRQDPGLGLRLIYFSYDVKMKEKGDIPEGYSVSREKKERFSLILESASTNQTSMYLCASSLSGSSYEQYFGPGTRLTVT.